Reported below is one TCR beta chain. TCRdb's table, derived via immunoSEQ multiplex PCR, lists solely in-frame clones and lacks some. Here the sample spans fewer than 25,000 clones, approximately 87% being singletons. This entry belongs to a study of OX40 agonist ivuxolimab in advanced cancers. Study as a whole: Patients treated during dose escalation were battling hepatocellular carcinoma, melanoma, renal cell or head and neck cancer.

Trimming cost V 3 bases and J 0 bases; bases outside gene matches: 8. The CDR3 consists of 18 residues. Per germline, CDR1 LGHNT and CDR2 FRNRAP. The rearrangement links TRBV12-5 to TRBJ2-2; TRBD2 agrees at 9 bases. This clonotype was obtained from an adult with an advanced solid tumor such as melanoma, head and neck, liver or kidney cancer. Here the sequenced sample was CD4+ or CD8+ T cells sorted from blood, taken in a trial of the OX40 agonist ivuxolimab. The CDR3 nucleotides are TGTGCTAGTGGTTTAGGGCTAGCGGGGCGAGCGAACACCGGGGAGCTGTTTTTT. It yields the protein CASGLGLAGRANTGELFF. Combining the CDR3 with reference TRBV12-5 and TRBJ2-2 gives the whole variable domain DARVTQTPRHKVTEMGQEVTMRCQPILGHNTVFWYRQTMMQGLELLAYFRNRAPLDDSGMPKDRFSAEMPDATLATLKIQPSEPRDSAVYFCASGLGLAGRANTGELFFGEGSRLTVL.